This T cell receptor (beta chain) appears in the sequencing data of a study of T cells in Graves' hyperthyroidism and ophthalmopathy. Of note for this clonotype: Its antigen is unidentified.

Study results and caveats: A 13 V-J signature model discriminated ophthalmopathy versus stable hyperthyroidism. Most thyroid clonotypes with frequency above 0.001 were detected in blood.

J lost 5 bases, V lost 4 bases, and 11 bases had no gene match. CDR1 and CDR2 (germline): SGHRS, YFSETQ. This CDR3 contains 16 residues. Amplification of TCR beta CDR3 regions used RNA as the template. An initial round of RT-PCR targeting the TCR CDR3 relied on the HTBI primer set. In TCRdb, the multiplex PCR reads were re-called with MiXCR into one record per CDR3 protein. Among more than 500,000 distinct CDR3 sequences, 35% to 50% were seen once, and the ten largest hold about 40%. This chain connects TRBV5-1 to TRBJ2-2; 7 bases align to TRBD1. This clonotype was obtained from an adult woman with Graves' disease, either hyperthyroidism or ophthalmopathy (not recorded which). Sequenced input: peripheral blood or thyroid tissue (not recorded which). The CDR3 reads CASSATGTEMTGELFF. In DNA, the CDR3 is TGCGCCAGCAGCGCAACCGGGACAGAGATGACCGGGGAGCTGTTTTTT. Based on the CDR3 plus reference TRBV5-1 and TRBJ2-2, the full variable domain is KAGVTQTPRYLIKTRGQQVTLSCSPISGHRSVSWYQQTPGQGLQFLFEYFSETQRNKGNFPGRFSGRQFSNSRSEMNVSTLELGDSALYLCASSATGTEMTGELFFGEGSRLTVL.